Presented here are 28 T cell receptor beta chains from one specimen sequenced in a study of chemoradiotherapy in HPV16-positive cancers. Assay: immunoSEQ multiplex PCR; the TCRdb copy retains only in-frame clones and omits some. The sample holds around 30,000 clones, around 89% seen once. The sample here was blood, taken from a patient who underwent chemoradiotherapy. All receptors come from a human donor with HPV-associated anogenital cancer.

CDR3 DNA sequence: TGTGCCACCCGGACTAGCGGAAACACAGATACGCAGTATTTT. Its translation is CATRTSGNTDTQYF. J is TRBJ2-3 and V is TRBV10-3, with TRBD2 matching 10 bases. The CDR3 covers 14 residues. V trimming: 10 bases; J trimming: 2 bases; junction bases outside the gene matches: 6. The germline V gene has CDR1 ENHRY and CDR2 SYGVKD.

V gene TRBV14 combines with J gene TRBJ1-4; D is undetermined. Germline CDR1 is SGHDN and CDR2 is FVKESK. Trimming stripped 5 bases from V and 7 bases from J, with 8 bases between. The CDR3 has 12 residues. The DNA of the CDR3 is TGTGCCAGCAGCTTTTCCGGTGAAAAACTGTTTTTT. Translated, it gives CASSFSGEKLFF.

This chain uses TRBV9 with TRBJ1-1; no clear D gene. Trimming removed 6 bases from V and 1 base from J, with 10 bases in between. CDR1 and CDR2 (germline): SGDLS, YYNGEE. CDR3 length: 13 residues. The CDR3 here is CASTSGSNTEAFF. The CDR3 nucleotides read TGTGCCAGCACCTCTGGGTCGAACACTGAAGCTTTCTTT. The full variable domain, rest sourced from reference TRBV9 and TRBJ1-1, is DSGVTQTPKHLITATGQRVTLRCSPRSGDLSVYWYQQSLDQGLQFLIQYYNGEERAKGNILERFSAQQFPDLHSELNLSSLELGDSALYFCASTSGSNTEAFFGQGTRLTVV.

The V gene is TRBV2, the J gene TRBJ2-3; D perhaps matches TRBD2 (5 bases). This CDR3 is 12 amino acids long. Trimming removed 10 bases at V and 9 bases at J, with 17 bases between. The germline V gene encodes CDR1 SNHLY and CDR2 FYNNEI. CDR3 in amino acids: CATAARAETQYF. The CDR3 DNA follows: TGTGCCACAGCCGCGCGGGCCGAAACGCAGTATTTT. The whole variable domain, remainder taken from reference TRBV2 and TRBJ2-3, is EPEVTQTPSHQVTQMGQEVILRCVPISNHLYFYWYRQILGQKVEFLVSFYNNEISEKSEIFDDQFSVERPDGSNFTLKIRSTKLEDSAMYFCATAARAETQYFGPGTRLTVL.

This clone was detected only once. The DNA for the CDR3 is TGCAGCTCGGACATTGGCAATGAGCAGTTCTTC. Its translation: CSSDIGNEQFF. The chain couples TRBV29-1 to TRBJ2-1, with a tentative D call TRBD1 (5 bases). CDR1 is SQVTM and CDR2 is ANQGSEA in the germline V gene. V was cut by 8 bases and J by 6 bases, with 11 bases left in between. The CDR3 contains 11 residues.

The J gene is TRBJ2-2, the V gene TRBV19; D not certain. This CDR3 comprises 12 residues. Germline V gene data show CDR1 as LNHDA and CDR2 as SQIVND (reference sequence). Trimming stripped 5 bases from V and 2 bases from J, with 3 bases between. CDR3 region: CASSQNTGELFF. CDR3 nucleotide sequence: TGTGCCAGTAGTCAAAACACCGGGGAGCTGTTTTTT.

V and J are TRBV6-4 and TRBJ2-3, with 7 positions matching TRBD2. With V trimmed by 6 bases and J by 5 bases, 8 bases remained unmatched. The germline CDR1 and CDR2 sequences are MRHNA and SNTAGT. The CDR3 contains 14 residues. CDR3 sequence: CASSPGREGDTQYF. As DNA, the CDR3 is TGTGCCAGCAGCCCCGGCAGGGAGGGAGATACGCAGTATTTT.

In this sample, this clone turned up a few times. This chain uses TRBV10-1 with TRBJ2-7, with TRBD1 matching 10 bases. Looked up from germline, CDR1 is WNHNN and CDR2 is SYGVQD (reference sequence). Trimming at V came to 4 bases and at J to 6 bases, leaving 12 bases not matched to a gene. The CDR3 loop spans 16 amino acids. The CDR3 DNA reads TGCGCCAGCAGTGCCAGACGACAGGGGGCGCGATCCGAGCAGTACTTC. Protein sequence: CASSARRQGARSEQYF.

The rearrangement links TRBV7-9 to TRBJ1-1, with a weak D call TRBD1 (6 bases). V lost 3 bases and J lost 0, with 11 bases in between. The CDR3 has 15 residues. Germline-derived CDR1 and CDR2 are SEHNR and FQNEAQ (reference sequence). The CDR3 bases are TGTGCCAGCAGCTTCCGGGACACGGTGAACACTGAAGCTTTCTTT. Amino acids: CASSFRDTVNTEAFF. Complete variable domain (other parts from reference TRBV7-9 and TRBJ1-1): DTGVSQNPRHKITKRGQNVTFRCDPISEHNRLYWYRQTLGQGPEFLTYFQNEAQLEKSRLLSDRFSAERPKGSFSTLEIQRTEQGDSAMYLCASSFRDTVNTEAFFGQGTRLTVV.

This clone appeared a few times. The CDR3 DNA sequence: TGTGCCAGCAGCCAACGAGGGGATACGCAGTATTTT. Amino acids: CASSQRGDTQYF. The chain couples TRBV7-2 to TRBJ2-3; possibly TRBD2 for D (5 bases). Germline V gene lookup returns CDR1 SGHTA and CDR2 FQGNSA. V gave up 5 bases and J gave up 6 bases, with 9 bases separating them. The CDR3 has 12 amino acids.

The chain joins TRBV9 to TRBJ2-1; D perhaps matches TRBD1 (5 bases). The CDR3 sequence is 14 residues long. Trimming shortened V by 0 bases and J by 7 bases, and 11 bases separated the two germline ends. Looked up from germline, CDR1 is SGDLS and CDR2 is YYNGEE. The CDR3 protein is CASSVDGRDNEQFF. The CDR3 nucleotides are TGTGCCAGCAGCGTAGATGGCAGGGATAATGAGCAGTTCTTC.

The chain couples TRBV19 to TRBJ2-1, with 7 bases matching TRBD2. This CDR3 is built from 13 residues. The germline V gene has CDR1 LNHDA and CDR2 SQIVND (reference sequence). Trimming cost V 7 bases and J 5 bases; bases outside gene matches: 5. CDR3 in DNA: TGTGCCAGTATGGCGGGAGCAGACAATGAGCAGTTCTTC. This codes for CASMAGADNEQFF.

This chain joins TRBV7-9 and TRBJ2-5; D could derive from TRBD1 or TRBD2 (5 bases each). The better agreement between TRBJ2-7 and the DNA end casts doubt on the J call. CDR1 and CDR2 (germline): SEHNR, FQNEAQ (reference sequence). This CDR3 contains 14 residues. The CDR3 protein is CASSPAGTATEQYF. The CDR3 region has the DNA TGTGCCAGCAGCCCGGCCGGGACCGCGACCGAGCAGTACTTC.

The V gene is TRBV6-5, the J gene TRBJ2-7; D is ambiguous. Trimming removed 0 bases at V and 1 base at J, with 7 bases between. Germline CDR1 reads MNHEY; CDR2 reads SVGAGI. The CDR3 is 14 residues long. The CDR3 protein is CASSYSTDSYEQYF. The DNA of the CDR3 is TGTGCCAGCAGTTACTCGACGGATTCCTACGAGCAGTACTTC.

This sequence joins TRBV4-2 and TRBJ2-5, with D possibly TRBD2 on 6 matching bases. Trimming took 0 bases from V and 1 from J, leaving 12 bases between them. In germline, CDR1 is LGHNA, CDR2 YNFKEQ. The CDR3 length is 16 residues. CDR3 sequence: CASSQDLAALQETQYF. The DNA for the CDR3 is TGTGCCAGCAGCCAAGACTTAGCGGCCCTCCAAGAGACCCAGTACTTC.

This clone was recorded a few times. Other nucleotide sequences from this sample produce the same CDR3. V and J are TRBV7-2 and TRBJ2-7; 10 bases match TRBD1. This CDR3 is 15 amino acids long. V gave up 4 bases and J gave up 2 bases; unmatched junction bases: 5. Germline assignment: CDR1 SGHTA and CDR2 FQGNSA. CDR3 amino acids: CASSSRTGGTYEQYF. DNA of the CDR3: TGTGCCAGCAGCTCAAGGACAGGGGGGACCTACGAGCAGTACTTC.

Of note for this clone: The germline gene is not matched at one end of the junction; a read error may be the cause. Other DNA sequences in this sample translate to the same CDR3. This rearrangement joins TRBV19 to TRBJ1-4; TRBD1 matches at 8 bases. This CDR3 has 15 amino acids. CDR1 and CDR2 from the germline V gene are LNHDA and SQIVND (reference sequence). DNA for the CDR3: TGCGCCAGTAGCTCGCAAACGACAGGGGAGGAAAAACTGTTTTTT. This translates into CASSSQTTGEEKLFF.

This chain uses TRBV18 with TRBJ1-3; D call uncertain. V was shortened by 5 bases and J by 0 bases, with 11 bases between the two germline ends. Germline V CDR1 and CDR2: KGHSH, LQKENI. The CDR3 length is 15 residues. CDR3 bases: TGTGCCAGCTCATTTCAGGAGGGCTCTGGAAACACCATATATTTT. Its protein product is CASSFQEGSGNTIYF.

The chain combines TRBV4-1 with TRBJ2-1; D call uncertain. CDR1 is MGHRA and CDR2 is YSYEKL in the germline V gene. The CDR3 has 14 amino acids. V shed 2 bases and J shed 0 bases, with 5 bases lying between them. The CDR3 nucleotides read TGCGCCAGCAGCCAAAGATCCTCCTACAATGAGCAGTTCTTC. Protein sequence: CASSQRSSYNEQFF.

This clone has a handful of counts. The CDR3 loop reads CASSQEPQMAGGAYEQYF. As DNA, the CDR3 is TGCGCCAGCAGCCAAGAGCCCCAGATGGCGGGGGGTGCCTACGAGCAGTACTTC. The V and J genes are TRBV4-3 and TRBJ2-7; TRBD2 matches 8 bases. The CDR3 runs to 18 residues. The J segment lost 2 bases and the V segment lost 0 bases, leaving 12 bases of the junction unmatched. The germline V gene encodes CDR1 LGHNA and CDR2 YSLEER.

The chain joins TRBV11-2 to TRBJ2-7; 11 bases match TRBD2. Germline V lookup: CDR1 SGHAT, CDR2 FQNNGV. This CDR3 contains 15 residues. With 5 bases clipped from V and 2 bases from J, the junction kept 5 bases outside the gene matches. The CDR3 protein is CASSLGTSGTYEQYF. The CDR3 nucleotides are TGTGCCAGCAGCCTCGGGACTAGCGGAACCTACGAGCAGTACTTC.

The chain joins TRBV27 to TRBJ2-7; D gene unclear. The ends were cut back, 11 bases at V and 7 bases at J, with 24 bases in the middle. The CDR3 spans 14 residues. CDR1 and CDR2 (germline): MNHEY, SMNVEV (reference sequence). This CDR3 is CAARPGQSQREQYF. The CDR3 DNA follows: TGTGCCGCGCGCCCTGGGCAGTCTCAAAGGGAGCAGTACTTC.

This chain joins TRBV5-5 and TRBJ1-1; D may be TRBD1 (5 bases). Germline loops: CDR1 SGHKS, CDR2 YYEKEE (reference sequence). The CDR3 spans 17 residues. V lost 2 bases and J 1 base, leaving 18 bases between the germline ends. CDR3 protein: CASSFYPRQSANTEAFF. CDR3 sequence (DNA): TGTGCCAGCAGCTTTTACCCTCGACAGTCGGCGAACACTGAAGCTTTCTTT.

The J gene is TRBJ2-3, the V gene TRBV7-2, with D maybe TRBD2 (5 bases). V was shortened by 5 bases and J by 4 bases, with 7 bases between the two germline ends. The CDR3 has 12 residues. From germline, CDR1 is SGHTA and CDR2 FQGNSA. The chain's CDR3 is CASSPSPDTQYF. In nucleotides, the CDR3 is TGTGCCAGCAGCCCTAGCCCAGATACGCAGTATTTT.

The chain carries TRBV11-2 and TRBJ2-7; 11 bases agree with TRBD2. The CDR3 is 16 residues long. V was pared by 1 base and J by 1 base, with 3 bases of the junction left unmatched. Per the germline V gene, CDR1 is SGHAT and CDR2 is FQNNGV. The CDR3 sequence: CASSLVAGGMSYEQYF. CDR3 DNA sequence: TGTGCCAGCAGCTTAGTAGCGGGAGGGATGTCCTACGAGCAGTACTTC.

The chain carries TRBV7-2 and TRBJ2-1; TRBD2 might be the D (6 bases). The CDR3 length is 14 residues. Trimming removed 1 base at V and 9 bases at J, with 13 bases between. Germline V lookup: CDR1 SGHTA, CDR2 FQGNSA. In DNA, the CDR3 is TGTGCCAGCAGCTTAGGGACGCCGGGAGCTGAGCAGTTCTTC. Translating gives CASSLGTPGAEQFF.

The chain recombines TRBV11-2 with TRBJ2-1, with D possibly matching TRBD2 (7 bases). V lost 5 bases and J 7 bases, leaving 18 bases between the germline ends. CDR1 and CDR2 from the germline V gene are SGHAT and FQNNGV. The CDR3 extends over 15 amino acids. DNA for the CDR3: TGTGCCAGCAGCGTTGGTCCGGGGGGCGGGAATGAGCAGTTCTTC. Residues: CASSVGPGGGNEQFF.

The chain employs TRBV30 and TRBJ2-5, with 8 bases fitting TRBD1. CDR1 is GTSNPN and CDR2 is SVGIG in the germline V gene (reference sequence). This CDR3 region has 15 residues. The junction had 10 bases not matched to a gene; V was cut back by 2 bases and J by 5 bases. The CDR3 nucleotides read TGTGCCTGGAGTCCAGGACAGGGAGGACGTGAGACCCAGTACTTC. Its protein product is CAWSPGQGGRETQYF. The full variable domain, its missing parts supplied by reference TRBV30 and TRBJ2-5, is SQTIHQWPATLVQPVGSPLSLECTVEGTSNPNLYWYRQAAGRGLQLLFYSVGIGQISSEVPQNLSASRPQDRQFILSSKKLLLSDSGFYLCAWSPGQGGRETQYFGPGTRLLVL.